Detailed here is one TCR beta chain. Its antigen is unidentified. This sample stems from a study of cytomegalovirus exposure and HLA in healthy donors. Study-wide findings and caveats: Most of the TCR beta V segments (in an earlier analysis) were productive either about 87% or about 30% of the time. Information on immune exposure was restricted to one variable (CMV serostatus). It was shown in a later analysis that HLA-associated TCR beta chains were more clonally expanded than other, equally common chains.

Primers for the PCR totalled 60 Vbeta and 13 Jbeta. The assay was immunoSEQ multiplex PCR, and TCRdb's table has in-frame clones only and misses some. The sample carries approximately 90,000 clones, about 70% recorded once. Sample: PBMCs. This receptor was taken from a man aged 35-49 years in good health and CMV-seronegative.

The CDR3 loop is CASSPQMAGNTIYF. The CDR3 nucleotides are TGTGCCAGCAGCCCTCAGATGGCTGGAAACACCATATATTTT. J is TRBJ1-3 and V is TRBV7-2; D is unclear. The V end was cut by 5 bases, the J end by 2 bases, with 10 bases between. The germline V gene has CDR1 SGHTA and CDR2 FQGNSA. The CDR3 runs to 14 residues.